The source of this T cell receptor (beta chain) is a study of identical twins. The CDR3 loop spans 13 amino acids. Germline loops: CDR1 MNHEY, CDR2 SVGAGI. Trimming stripped 0 bases from V and 5 bases from J, with 7 bases between. Study conclusions and caveats: Weaker excess sharing between twins was seen in beta out-of-frame sequences. Zero-insertion analyses might be partly confounded by invariant T cells like MAIT and iNKT.

Concerning this clonotype: Antigen: not known.

TCRdb called the 5' RACE reads again in MiXCR, with one record for every CDR3 protein. The data contain 1.5 million to 2 million distinct CDR3 sequences, around 29% of them singletons. Sequenced input: cord blood. The TCR was taken from a newborn girl in good health. The chain joins TRBV6-5 to TRBJ1-1; D is ambiguous. The CDR3 DNA reads as TGTGCCAGCAGTTACTCGATGATGACTGAAGCTTTCTTT. Translating it yields CASSYSMMTEAFF.